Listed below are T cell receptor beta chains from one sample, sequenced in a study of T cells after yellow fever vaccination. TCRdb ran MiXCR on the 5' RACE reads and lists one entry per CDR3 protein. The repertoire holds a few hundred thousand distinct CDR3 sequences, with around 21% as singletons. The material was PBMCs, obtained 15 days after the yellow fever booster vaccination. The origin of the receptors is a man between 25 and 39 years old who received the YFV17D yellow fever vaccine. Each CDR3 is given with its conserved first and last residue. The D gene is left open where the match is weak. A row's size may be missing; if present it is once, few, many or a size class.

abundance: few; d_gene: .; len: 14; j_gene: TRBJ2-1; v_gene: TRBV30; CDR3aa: CAWSEWSSFNEQFF; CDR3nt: TGTGCCTGGAGTGAATGGAGCTCGTTCAATGAGCAGTTCTTC
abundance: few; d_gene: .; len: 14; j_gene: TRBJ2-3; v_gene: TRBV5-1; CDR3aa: CASSGITRTDTQYF; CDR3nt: TGCGCCAGCAGCGGTATTACGCGCACAGATACGCAGTATTTT
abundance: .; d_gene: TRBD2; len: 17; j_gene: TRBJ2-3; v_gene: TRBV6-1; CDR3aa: CASSETSGRGQIDTQYF; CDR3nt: TGTGCCAGCAGTGAGACAAGCGGGAGGGGTCAGATAGATACGCAGTATTTT
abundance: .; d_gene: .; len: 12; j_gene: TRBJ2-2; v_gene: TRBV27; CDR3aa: CASSQSAGELFF; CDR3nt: TGTGCCAGCAGTCAGAGTGCAGGGGAGCTGTTTTTT
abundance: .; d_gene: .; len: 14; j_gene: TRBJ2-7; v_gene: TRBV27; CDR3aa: CASSPMQGNYEQYF; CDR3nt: TGTGCCAGCAGTCCGATGCAGGGGAATTACGAGCAGTACTTC
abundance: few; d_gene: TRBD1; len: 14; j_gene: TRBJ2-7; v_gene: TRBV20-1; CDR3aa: CSARRGTASYEQYF; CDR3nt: TGCAGTGCTAGACGTGGGACAGCGTCATACGAGCAGTACTTC
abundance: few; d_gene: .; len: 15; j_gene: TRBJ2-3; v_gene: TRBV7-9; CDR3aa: CASRSTGVRTDTQYF; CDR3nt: TGTGCCAGCAGATCTACCGGTGTTCGCACAGATACGCAGTATTTT
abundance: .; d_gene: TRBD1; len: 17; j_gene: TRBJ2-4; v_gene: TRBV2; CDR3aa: CASAQTWTGDAKNIQYF; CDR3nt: TGTGCCAGCGCCCAGACATGGACAGGGGATGCCAAAAACATTCAGTACTTC
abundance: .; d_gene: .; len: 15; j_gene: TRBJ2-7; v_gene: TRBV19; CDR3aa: CASNGGARYGYEQYF; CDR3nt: TGTGCCAGTAACGGCGGGGCCCGTTACGGATACGAGCAGTACTTC
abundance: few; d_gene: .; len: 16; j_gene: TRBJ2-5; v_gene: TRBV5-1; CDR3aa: CASSLASGTVEETQYF; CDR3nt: TGCGCCAGCAGCTTAGCTTCCGGGACCGTCGAAGAGACCCAGTACTTC
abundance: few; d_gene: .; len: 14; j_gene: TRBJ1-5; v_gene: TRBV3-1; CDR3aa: CASSQELRYQPQHF; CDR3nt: TGTGCCAGCAGCCAGGAGCTGAGATATCAGCCCCAGCATTTT
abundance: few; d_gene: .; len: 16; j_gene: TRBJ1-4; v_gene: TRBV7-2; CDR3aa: CASSPQLNVRFEKLFF; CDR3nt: TGTGCCAGCAGCCCCCAACTAAACGTGAGATTTGAAAAACTGTTTTTT
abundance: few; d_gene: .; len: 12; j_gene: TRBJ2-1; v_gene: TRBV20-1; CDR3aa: CSASIGGHEQFF; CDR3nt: TGCAGTGCAAGCATCGGGGGGCATGAGCAGTTCTTC
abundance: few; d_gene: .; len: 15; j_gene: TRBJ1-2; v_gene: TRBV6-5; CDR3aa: CASSSAGRRNYGYTF; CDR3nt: TGTGCCAGCAGTTCGGCGGGACGGAGAAACTATGGCTACACCTTC
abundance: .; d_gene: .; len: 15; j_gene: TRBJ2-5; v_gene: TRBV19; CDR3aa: CASSNQWAYQETQYF; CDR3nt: TGTGCCAGTAGTAACCAGTGGGCGTACCAAGAGACCCAGTACTTC
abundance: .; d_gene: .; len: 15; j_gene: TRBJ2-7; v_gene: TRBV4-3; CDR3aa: CASSQAHLAAYEQYF; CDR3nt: TGCGCCAGCAGCCAAGCTCACCTAGCAGCCTACGAGCAGTACTTC
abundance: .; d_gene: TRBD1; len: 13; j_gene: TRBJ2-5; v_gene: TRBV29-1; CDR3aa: CSVAETGLVTQYF; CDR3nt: TGCAGCGTTGCTGAGACAGGGTTGGTGACCCAGTACTTC
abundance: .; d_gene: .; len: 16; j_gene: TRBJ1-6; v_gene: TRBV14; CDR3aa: CASSQDGQPYNSPLHF; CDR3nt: TGTGCCAGCAGCCAAGATGGACAGCCGTATAATTCACCCCTCCACTTT
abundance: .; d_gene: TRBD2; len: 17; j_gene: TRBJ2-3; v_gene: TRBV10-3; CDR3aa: CAISNLRTSGRGDTQYF; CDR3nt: TGTGCCATCAGTAATTTGAGGACTAGCGGGAGGGGAGATACGCAGTATTTT
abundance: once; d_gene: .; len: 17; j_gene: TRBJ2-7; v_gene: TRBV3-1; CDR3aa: CASSQDRETTLTYEQYF; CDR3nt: TGTGCCAGCAGCCAAGATAGAGAGACTACCCTCACCTACGAGCAGTACTTC
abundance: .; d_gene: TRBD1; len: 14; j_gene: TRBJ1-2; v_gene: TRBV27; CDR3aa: CASRTGAANYGYTF; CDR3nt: TGTGCCAGCCGGACAGGGGCCGCTAACTATGGCTACACCTTC
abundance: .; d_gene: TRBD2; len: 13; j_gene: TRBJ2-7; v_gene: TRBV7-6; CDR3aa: CASSKRENYEQYF; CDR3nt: TGTGCCAGCAGTAAGCGGGAGAACTACGAGCAGTACTTC
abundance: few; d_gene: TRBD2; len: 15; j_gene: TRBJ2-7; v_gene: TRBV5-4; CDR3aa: CASSTESGSVYEQYF; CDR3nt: TGTGCCAGCAGCACCGAAAGCGGGAGCGTTTACGAGCAGTACTTC
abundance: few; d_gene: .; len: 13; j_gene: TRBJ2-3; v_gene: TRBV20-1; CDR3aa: CSASFVTTDTQYF; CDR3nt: TGCAGTGCTAGTTTCGTCACCACAGATACGCAGTATTTT
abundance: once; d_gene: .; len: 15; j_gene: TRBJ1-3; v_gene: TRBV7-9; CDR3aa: CASSHHRASGNTIYF; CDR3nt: TGTGCCAGCAGCCATCACCGAGCCTCTGGAAACACCATATATTTT
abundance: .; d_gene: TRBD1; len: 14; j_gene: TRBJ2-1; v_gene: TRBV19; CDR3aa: CASRPTGGRSEQFF; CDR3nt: TGTGCCAGTAGGCCCACAGGGGGCCGGAGTGAGCAGTTCTTC
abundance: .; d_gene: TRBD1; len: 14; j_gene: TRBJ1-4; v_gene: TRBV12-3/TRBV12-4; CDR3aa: CASNPGQGNEKLFF; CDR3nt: TGTGCCAGCAACCCGGGACAGGGGAATGAAAAACTGTTTTTT
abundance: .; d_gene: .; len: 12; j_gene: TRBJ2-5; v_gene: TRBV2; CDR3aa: CASSELRETQYF; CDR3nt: TGTGCCAGCAGCGAGCTGCGGGAGACCCAGTACTTC
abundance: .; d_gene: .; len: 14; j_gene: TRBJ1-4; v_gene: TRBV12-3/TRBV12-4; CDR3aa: CASSFEGQGEKLFF; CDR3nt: TGTGCCAGCAGTTTCGAGGGGCAGGGCGAAAAACTGTTTTTT
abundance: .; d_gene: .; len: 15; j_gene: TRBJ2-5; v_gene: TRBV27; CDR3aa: CASSPARATRGTQYF; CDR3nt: TGTGCCAGCAGTCCCGCTAGGGCAACAAGGGGGACCCAGTACTTC
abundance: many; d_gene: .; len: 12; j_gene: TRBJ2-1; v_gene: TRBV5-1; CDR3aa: CASSLSSNEQFF; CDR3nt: TGCGCCAGCAGCTTGAGTTCCAATGAGCAGTTCTTC
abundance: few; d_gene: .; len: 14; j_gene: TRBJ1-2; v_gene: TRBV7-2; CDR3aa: CASSTLQEYYGYTF; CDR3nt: TGTGCCAGCAGCACTTTACAGGAGTACTATGGCTACACCTTC
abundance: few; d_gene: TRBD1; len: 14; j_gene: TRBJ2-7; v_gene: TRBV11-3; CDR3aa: CASSSRQGYDEQYF; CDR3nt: TGTGCCAGCAGCTCGAGACAGGGATACGACGAGCAGTACTTC
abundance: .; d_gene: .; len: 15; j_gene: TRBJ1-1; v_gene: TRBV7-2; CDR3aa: CASSPQGWANTEAFF; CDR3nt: TGTGCCAGCAGCCCACAGGGTTGGGCGAACACTGAAGCTTTCTTT
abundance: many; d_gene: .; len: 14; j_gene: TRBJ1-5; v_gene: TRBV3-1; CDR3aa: CASSQILGNQPQHF; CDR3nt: TGTGCCAGCAGCCAGATATTAGGGAATCAGCCCCAGCATTTT
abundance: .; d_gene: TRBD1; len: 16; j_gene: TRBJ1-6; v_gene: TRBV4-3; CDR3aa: CASSQGTDRVNSPLHF; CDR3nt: TGCGCCAGCAGCCAAGGGACGGACAGGGTTAATTCACCCCTCCACTTT
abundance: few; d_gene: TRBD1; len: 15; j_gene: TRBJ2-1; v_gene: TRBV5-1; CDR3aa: CASSLGGTGGNEQFF; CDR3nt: TGCGCCAGCAGCTTGGGTGGGACAGGGGGTAATGAGCAGTTCTTC
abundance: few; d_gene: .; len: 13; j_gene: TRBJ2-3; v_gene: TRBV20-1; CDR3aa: CSARQGRADTQYF; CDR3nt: TGCAGTGCTAGACAGGGAAGGGCAGATACGCAGTATTTT
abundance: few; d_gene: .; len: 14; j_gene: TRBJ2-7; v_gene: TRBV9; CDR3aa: CASSVSGLSYEQYF; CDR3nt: TGTGCCAGCAGCGTTTCGGGGTTAAGCTACGAGCAGTACTTC
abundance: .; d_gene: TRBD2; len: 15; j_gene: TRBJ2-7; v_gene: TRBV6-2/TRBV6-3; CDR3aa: CASRQLAGVGYEQYF; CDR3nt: TGTGCCAGCAGGCAACTAGCGGGAGTCGGGTACGAGCAGTACTTC
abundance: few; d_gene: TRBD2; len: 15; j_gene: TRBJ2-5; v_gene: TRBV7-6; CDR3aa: CASTIDGRAVETQYF; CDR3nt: TGTGCCAGCACCATAGACGGGAGGGCCGTAGAGACCCAGTACTTC
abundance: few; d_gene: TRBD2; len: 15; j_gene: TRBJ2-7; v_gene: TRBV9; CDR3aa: CASSPLVAGAYEQYF; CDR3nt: TGTGCCAGCAGCCCCCTCGTAGCGGGAGCCTACGAGCAGTACTTC
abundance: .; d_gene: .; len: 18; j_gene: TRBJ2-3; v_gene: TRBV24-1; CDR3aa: CATSDSVGGTSRTDTQYF; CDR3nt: TGTGCCACCAGTGATTCCGTGGGGGGCACTAGCAGGACAGATACGCAGTATTTT
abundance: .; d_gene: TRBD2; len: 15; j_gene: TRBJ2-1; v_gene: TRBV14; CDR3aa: CASSHGLAGENEQFF; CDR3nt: TGTGCCAGCAGCCACGGACTAGCGGGAGAAAATGAGCAGTTCTTC
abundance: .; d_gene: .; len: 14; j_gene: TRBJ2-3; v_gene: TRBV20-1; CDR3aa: CSASSPDGTDTQYF; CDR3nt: TGCAGTGCTAGTAGCCCGGATGGCACAGATACGCAGTATTTT
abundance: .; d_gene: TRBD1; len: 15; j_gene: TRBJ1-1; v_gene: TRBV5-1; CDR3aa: CASSRDRVSNTEAFF; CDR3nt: TGCGCCAGCAGCCGGGACAGGGTATCGAACACTGAAGCTTTCTTT
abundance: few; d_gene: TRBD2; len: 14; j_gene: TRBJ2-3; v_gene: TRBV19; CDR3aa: CASHREGDTDTQYF; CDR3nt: TGTGCCAGTCATCGGGAGGGTGACACAGATACGCAGTATTTT
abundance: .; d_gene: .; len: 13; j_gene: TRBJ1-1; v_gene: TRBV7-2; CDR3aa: CASSLAPPDSGFF; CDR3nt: TGTGCCAGCAGCTTAGCTCCGCCGGATTCGGGTTTCTTT
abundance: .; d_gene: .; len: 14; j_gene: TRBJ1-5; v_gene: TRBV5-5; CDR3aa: CASSLGTEDQPQHF; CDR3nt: TGTGCCAGCAGCTTGGGGACAGAGGATCAGCCCCAGCATTTT
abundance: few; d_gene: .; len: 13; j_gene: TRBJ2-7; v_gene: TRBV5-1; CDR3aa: CASSSGSEREQYF; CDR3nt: TGCGCCAGCAGTTCGGGATCGGAACGAGAGCAGTACTTC
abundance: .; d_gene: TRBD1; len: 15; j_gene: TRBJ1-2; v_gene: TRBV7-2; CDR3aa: CASRSTGGNHYGYTF; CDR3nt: TGTGCCAGCAGGAGTACAGGGGGCAATCACTATGGCTACACCTTC
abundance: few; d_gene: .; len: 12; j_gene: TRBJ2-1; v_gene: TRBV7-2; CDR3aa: CASSLGGREQFF; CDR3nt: TGTGCCAGCAGCTTAGGAGGCCGGGAGCAGTTCTTC
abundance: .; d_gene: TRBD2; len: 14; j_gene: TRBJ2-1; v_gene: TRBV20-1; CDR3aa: CSAIRLAAMNEQFF; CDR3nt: TGCAGTGCTATAAGACTAGCGGCAATGAATGAGCAGTTCTTC
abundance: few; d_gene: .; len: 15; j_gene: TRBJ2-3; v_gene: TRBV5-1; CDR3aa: CASSGFAKGGDTQYF; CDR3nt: TGCGCCAGCAGCGGATTTGCGAAAGGTGGAGATACGCAGTATTTT